These 11 T cell receptor beta chains came from one sample sequenced in a study of Graves' ophthalmopathy and Graves' hyperthyroidism. The TCR beta CDR3 regions underwent amplification from RNA transcripts. Second-round multiplex PCR came after first-round RT-PCR with HTBI primers. TCRdb re-called the multiplex PCR reads with MiXCR, one entry per CDR3 protein. The sample comprises approximately 210,000 distinct CDR3 sequences, less than 30% of which are singletons, and 9.1% rests with the top ten. The sequenced sample was peripheral blood. The receptors derive from a man aged 50 to 60 with Graves' ophthalmopathy.

A single count supports this clonotype. The gene calls are TRBV6-2 or TRBV6-3 and TRBJ1-2, with TRBD1 matching over 7 bases. J lost 0 bases, V lost 4 bases, and 8 bases had no gene match. The CDR3 length is 16 residues. Germline V gene data show CDR1 as MNHEY and CDR2 as SVGEGT. The CDR3, as DNA: TGTGCCAGCAGTTTGGGACAGAGAAGGACTAACTATGGCTACACCTTC. It is translated as CASSLGQRRTNYGYTF.

The genes are TRBV12-3 or TRBV12-4 and TRBJ2-7; D is undetermined. The CDR3 has 13 amino acids. The V end was cut by 5 bases, the J end by 2 bases, with 10 bases between. The CDR3 loop reads CASSPDVPYEQYF. DNA for the CDR3: TGTGCCAGCAGTCCGGACGTTCCCTACGAGCAGTACTTC.

This sequence joins TRBV4-3 and TRBJ2-7; possibly TRBD2 for D (7 bases). The CDR3 has 14 residues. Looked up from germline, CDR1 is LGHNA and CDR2 is YSLEER. V lost 2 bases to trimming and J lost 5 bases, with 13 bases between them. The chain's CDR3 is CASSQRRGPNEQYF. CDR3 coding DNA: TGCGCCAGCAGCCAACGGCGGGGGCCCAACGAGCAGTACTTC.

The table lists this clonotype with many counts. The chain is built from TRBV12-3 or TRBV12-4 and TRBJ2-1, with 8 bases fitting TRBD2. This CDR3 has 17 residues. V shed 3 bases and J 7 bases; nucleotides not matched to a gene: 14. CDR3 nucleotide sequence: TGTGCCAGCAGTTTTGTTACTAGCGGCCTCTCTGGAAATGAGCAGTTCTTC. Residues: CASSFVTSGLSGNEQFF.

V is TRBV12-3 or TRBV12-4 and J is TRBJ1-1; possibly TRBD1 for D (5 bases). The V end lost 5 bases, the J end lost 3 bases, and 22 bases lay between the germline ends. This CDR3 region has 17 residues. CDR3 protein: CASSPRGLAGDDTEAFF. The CDR3 DNA follows: TGTGCCAGCAGTCCGAGGGGACTTGCGGGGGACGACACTGAAGCTTTCTTT.

This clonotype appeared many times. This chain uses TRBV4-3 with TRBJ2-7, with TRBD2 matching over 13 bases. J was trimmed by 4 bases and V by 1 base; bases with no gene match: 4. This CDR3 has 16 residues. Germline-derived CDR1 and CDR2 are LGHNA and YSLEER. The CDR3 loop reads CASSQGTSGSLYEQYF. CDR3 DNA sequence: TGCGCCAGCAGCCAAGGGACTAGCGGGAGTCTGTACGAGCAGTACTTC.

The rearrangement uses TRBV30 and TRBJ1-2; D ambiguous. CDR1 and CDR2 (germline): GTSNPN, SVGIG (reference sequence). V lost 2 bases and J lost 5, with 6 bases in between. CDR3 length equals 11 residues. CDR3 bases: TGTGCCTGGAGTTCAACGTATGGCTACACCTTC. It translates to CAWSSTYGYTF.

This clonotype was detected many times. The chain employs TRBV6-1 and TRBJ2-2; D unresolved. The CDR3 spans 15 residues. CDR1 is MNHNS and CDR2 is SASEGT in the germline V gene. Trimming stripped 3 bases from V and 0 bases from J, with 8 bases between. CDR3 residues: CASSETQTNTGELFF. CDR3 nucleotide sequence: TGTGCCAGCAGTGAGACACAAACGAACACCGGGGAGCTGTTTTTT.

In its sample, this clonotype was seen many times. The chain combines TRBV30 with TRBJ2-7; D possibly corresponds to TRBD1 (6 bases). Germline CDR1 reads GTSNPN; CDR2 reads SVGIG (reference sequence). V lost 4 bases, J lost 6 bases, and 16 bases lay in between. The CDR3 contains 13 residues. In DNA form, the CDR3 reads TGTGCCTGGACAACAGGGCTGGCGCGCGAGCAGTACTTC. It is translated as CAWTTGLAREQYF.

This clonotype was counted at least ten times. This rearrangement joins TRBV20-1 to TRBJ2-7, with D unclear. The V end was cut by 0 bases, the J end by 0 bases, with 12 bases between. CDR1 DFQATT and CDR2 SNEGSKA come from the germline V gene (reference sequence). This CDR3 has 15 residues. CDR3 loop: CSAREASRSSYEQYF. In DNA form, the CDR3 reads TGCAGTGCTAGAGAAGCCTCCCGGAGCTCCTACGAGCAGTACTTC.

The V and J genes are TRBV6-2 or TRBV6-3 and TRBJ2-7, with TRBD2 identical over 14 bases. The CDR3 consists of 14 residues. Germline V CDR1 and CDR2: MNHEY, SVGEGT. The V segment lost 6 bases and the J segment 4 bases; nucleotides outside the gene matches: 2. The CDR3 DNA sequence: TGTGCCAGCAGGCGGACTAGCGGGAGGTACGAGCAGTACTTC. Protein: CASRRTSGRYEQYF.